These 13 T cell receptor beta chains were all obtained from the same sample, sequenced in a study of vaccination and CD4 T cells after COVID-19. Indicated time point: late sampling 161 to 241 days after vaccination in three convalescent patients. This sample's treatment: approximately 9-day PBMC culture with coronavirus spike peptide pools or control peptides (ViraFEST assay). For these TCRs, the target antigens are not known. Cultured CD4+ T-cell DNA underwent Oncomine TCR Beta short-read sequencing. One entry per CDR3 protein, called by TCRdb with MiXCR from the PCR reads. Of about 23,000 distinct CDR3 sequences in the sample, about 32% were seen once. The sample here was CD4+ T cells from blood, cultured in vitro, taken about 7 months after SARS-CoV-2 vaccination. The receptor set was obtained from a human donor who had recovered from COVID-19.

The CDR3 region is CASSIIGDYGYTF. CDR3 DNA: TGTGCCAGCTCTATTATCGGGGACTATGGCTACACCTTC. The chain carries TRBV18 and TRBJ1-2; D is uncertain. The germline V gene has CDR1 KGHSH and CDR2 LQKENI. The V gene lost 6 bases and the J gene lost 3 bases, with 11 bases spanning the gap. The CDR3 has 13 amino acids.

This clonotype was observed a few times. This chain connects TRBV28 to TRBJ1-2; D is unresolved. CDR3 size: 12 residues. The V end was cut by 4 bases, the J end by 3 bases, with 6 bases between. Germline assignment: CDR1 MDHEN and CDR2 SYDVKM. This chain's CDR3 is CASSYRDYGYTF. The CDR3 DNA is TGTGCCAGCAGTTATAGGGACTATGGCTACACCTTC.

The table lists this clonotype with a few counts. The V and J genes are TRBV7-9 and TRBJ2-1, with D perhaps matching TRBD1 or TRBD2 (5 bases each). Germline lookup yields CDR1 SEHNR and CDR2 FQNEAQ (reference sequence). The CDR3 sequence is 13 residues long. Trimming pared 6 bases from V and 9 bases from J, leaving 15 bases between. The CDR3 loop is CASRSRERGEQFF. CDR3 DNA: TGTGCCAGCAGATCTAGGGAGAGGGGTGAGCAGTTCTTC.

V gene TRBV19 combines with J gene TRBJ2-1; D perhaps matches TRBD2 (5 bases). Trimming took 8 bases from V and 8 from J, leaving 13 bases between them. CDR3 length: 12 amino acids. Per the germline V gene, CDR1 is LNHDA and CDR2 is SQIVND (reference sequence). This CDR3 reads CASGRRLDEQFF. In DNA, the CDR3 is TGTGCCAGTGGAAGGAGGCTCGATGAGCAGTTCTTC.

About this clonotype itself: A read error may produce the germline difference seen at one junction end. In nucleotides, the CDR3 is TGTGCCAGCAGTTTTTTGGGACAGGGGGGAGAGGCCCAGTACTTC. It yields the protein CASSFLGQGGEAQYF. J is TRBJ2-5 and V is TRBV27, with 11 bases aligning to TRBD1. CDR3 size: 15 residues. Germline V gene data show CDR1 as MNHEY and CDR2 as SMNVEV (reference sequence).

V is TRBV20-1 and J is TRBJ2-1, with unresolved D. V lost 1 base to trimming and J lost 8 bases, with 6 bases between them. The CDR3 is made up of 11 amino acids. CDR1 and CDR2 from the germline V gene are DFQATT and SNEGSKA (reference sequence). The CDR3 sequence: CSARGIDEQFF. The CDR3 bases are TGCAGTGCTAGAGGAATTGATGAGCAGTTCTTC.

The rearrangement joins TRBV19 to TRBJ1-1; the D gene is possibly TRBD1 (6 bases). The germline V gene has CDR1 LNHDA and CDR2 SQIVND (reference sequence). This CDR3 has 13 residues. V dropped 7 bases and J dropped 4 bases, with 13 bases sitting between them. CDR3 sequence reads: CASKGGMITEAFF. The CDR3, as DNA: TGTGCCAGTAAAGGGGGAATGATCACTGAAGCTTTCTTT.

This chain links TRBV4-1 with TRBJ2-5; the D gene is possibly TRBD2 (5 bases). V was shortened by 5 bases and J by 2 bases, with 15 bases between the two germline ends. The CDR3 length is 15 residues. The V gene's germline CDR1 is MGHRA and CDR2 YSYEKL. Here the CDR3 reads CASSAADFGQETQYF. Written as DNA, the CDR3 is TGCGCCAGCAGCGCTGCGGACTTCGGGCAAGAGACCCAGTACTTC.

This chain joins TRBV20-1 and TRBJ1-2, with 9 bases matching TRBD1. The CDR3 consists of 17 residues. Germline lookup yields CDR1 DFQATT and CDR2 SNEGSKA (reference sequence). The V segment lost 2 bases and the J segment 4 bases; nucleotides outside the gene matches: 14. CDR3: CSARIPRIGQGLYGYTF. CDR3 in DNA: TGCAGTGCTAGAATCCCCCGGATTGGACAGGGGCTCTATGGCTACACCTTC.

This clonotype is medium-sized by share. The gene calls are TRBV20-1 and TRBJ2-5, with D perhaps TRBD2 (7 bases). CDR1 is DFQATT, CDR2 SNEGSKA, per germline (reference sequence). The CDR3 extends over 13 amino acids. V was trimmed by 6 bases and J by 2 bases, leaving 13 bases between them. CDR3 in amino acids: CSAAGQTQETQYF. The CDR3 bases are TGCAGTGCAGCGGGACAAACACAAGAGACCCAGTACTTC.

Remarks on this clonotype: This may be a read error, as it is one base from a much larger clone. The chain recombines TRBV15 with TRBJ1-2; 8 bases map to TRBD1. CDR3 size: 17 residues. Germline values: CDR1 LNHNV, CDR2 YYDKDF (reference sequence). The CDR3 protein is CATSRGGMGQDTYGYAF. DNA for the CDR3: TGTGCCACCAGCAGAGGAGGGATGGGACAGGACACATATGGCTACGCCTTC.

This sequence joins TRBV19 and TRBJ1-5; no reliable D call. The CDR3 runs 15 residues. V lost 5 bases, J lost 0 bases, and 11 bases lay in between. The germline V gene encodes CDR1 LNHDA and CDR2 SQIVND (reference sequence). The CDR3 DNA follows: TGTGCCAGTAGTTCAGCATGGAATAGCAATCAGCCCCAGCATTTT. It codes for CASSSAWNSNQPQHF. The whole variable domain, remainder taken from reference TRBV19 and TRBJ1-5, is DGGITQSPKYLFRKEGQNVTLSCEQNLNHDAMYWYRQDPGQGLRLIYYSQIVNDFQKGDIAEGYSVSREKKESFPLTVTSAQKNPTAFYLCASSSAWNSNQPQHFGDGTRLSIL.

Only a few counts were recorded for this clonotype. The chain links TRBV24-1 to TRBJ2-5; 8 nucleotides agree with TRBD2. Per the germline V gene, CDR1 is KGHDR and CDR2 is SFDVKD. This CDR3 is 16 amino acids long. The ends lost 3 bases at V and 4 bases at J; junction bases unmatched: 9. CDR3 sequence reads: CATSDNLAGRGETQYF. CDR3 bases: TGTGCCACCAGTGATAACTTAGCGGGAAGGGGAGAGACCCAGTACTTC.